This T cell receptor beta chain is drawn from a study of blood T cells in healthy people across ages. Combining a sample-barcoded 5' primer with a J-beta primer mix, a second PCR ran for roughly 6 to 12 cycles. TCRdb fed the 5' RACE reads into MiXCR, producing one record per CDR3 protein. The sample carries approximately 490,000 distinct CDR3 sequences, 24% recorded once. Germline V gene lookup returns CDR1 SGHDT and CDR2 YYEEEE. This CDR3 contains 15 residues. Trimming at V came to 5 bases and at J to 4 bases, leaving 9 bases not matched to a gene. Separately, the same data were catalogued under a study of T cells of mothers and their children. That work states: The TCR beta CDR3 read count exceeded 9.5 million for each mother and was about 2.7 million for each child. Microchimeric T cell clones that persisted were not detected.

Sequenced: blood. The chain combines TRBV5-6 with TRBJ1-2; TRBD1 aligns across 9 bases. The TCR was taken from a boy under 18 in good health. In DNA, the CDR3 is TGTGCCAGCAGAGAAACAGGGGGCAGGGTCTATGGCTACACCTTC. This codes for CASRETGGRVYGYTF.